This T cell receptor (beta chain) was sequenced during a study of blood T cells in healthy people across ages. Each sample gave at least 7 million isolated PBMCs. V was trimmed by 4 bases and J by 7 bases, leaving 14 bases between them. CDR3 length: 13 residues. Germline values: CDR1 SGHRS, CDR2 YFSETQ. Together with a sample-barcoded 5' primer, a J-beta primer mix was included in a second PCR lasting roughly 7 to 11 cycles. TCRdb reprocessed the 5' RACE reads via MiXCR and lists one record per CDR3 protein. The table has around 870,000 distinct CDR3 sequences, around 30% seen once. Sequencing was performed on blood. The chain carries TRBV5-1 and TRBJ1-1; a weak D match, TRBD1 (5 bases). This clonotype was sampled from a woman older than 75 in good health. This chain's CDR3 is CASSLPSGNEAFF. The DNA of the CDR3 is TGCGCCAGCAGCCTGCCATCAGGGAATGAAGCTTTCTTT.